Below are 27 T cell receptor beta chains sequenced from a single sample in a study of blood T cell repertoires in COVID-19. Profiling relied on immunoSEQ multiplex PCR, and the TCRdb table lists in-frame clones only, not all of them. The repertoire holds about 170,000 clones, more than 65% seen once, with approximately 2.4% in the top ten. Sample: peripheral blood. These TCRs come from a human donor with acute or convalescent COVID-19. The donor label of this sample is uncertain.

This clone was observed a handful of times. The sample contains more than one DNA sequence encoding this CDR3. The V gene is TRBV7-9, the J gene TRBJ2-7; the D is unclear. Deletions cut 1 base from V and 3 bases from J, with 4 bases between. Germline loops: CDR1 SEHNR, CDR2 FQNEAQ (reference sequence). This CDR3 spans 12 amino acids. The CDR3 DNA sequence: TGTGCCAGCAGCTTAGATCTCTACGAGCAGTACTTC. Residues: CASSLDLYEQYF.

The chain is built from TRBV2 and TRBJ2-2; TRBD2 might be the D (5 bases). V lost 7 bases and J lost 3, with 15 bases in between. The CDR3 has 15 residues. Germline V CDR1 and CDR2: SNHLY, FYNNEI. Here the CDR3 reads CASTPSGVDTGELFF. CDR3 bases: TGTGCCAGCACCCCTTCCGGGGTAGACACCGGGGAGCTGTTTTTT.

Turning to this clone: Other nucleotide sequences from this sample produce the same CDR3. The CDR3 DNA reads as TGTGCCAGCAGCTTGGGCAGGGGGAACACCGGGGAGCTGTTTTTT. Translating it yields CASSLGRGNTGELFF. The V gene is TRBV5-4, the J gene TRBJ2-2, with D possibly TRBD1 on 6 matching bases. This CDR3 contains 15 residues. Germline V gene data show CDR1 as SGHNT and CDR2 as YYREEE (reference sequence). Trimming removed 0 bases at V and 1 base at J, with 7 bases between.

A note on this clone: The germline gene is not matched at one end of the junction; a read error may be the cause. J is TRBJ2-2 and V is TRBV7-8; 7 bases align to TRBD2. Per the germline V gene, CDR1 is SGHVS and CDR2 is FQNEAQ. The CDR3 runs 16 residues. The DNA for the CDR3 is TGTGCCAGCAGCCGATGGGGGGGGACGAACCCCGGGGAGCTGTTTTTT. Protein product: CASSRWGGTNPGELFF.

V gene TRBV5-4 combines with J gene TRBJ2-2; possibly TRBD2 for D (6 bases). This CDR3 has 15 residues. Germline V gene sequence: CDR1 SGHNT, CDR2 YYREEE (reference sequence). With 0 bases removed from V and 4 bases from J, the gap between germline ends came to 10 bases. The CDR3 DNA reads TGTGCCAGCAGCTTGGGGGGGGATTCCACCGGGGAGCTGTTTTTT. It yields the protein CASSLGGDSTGELFF.

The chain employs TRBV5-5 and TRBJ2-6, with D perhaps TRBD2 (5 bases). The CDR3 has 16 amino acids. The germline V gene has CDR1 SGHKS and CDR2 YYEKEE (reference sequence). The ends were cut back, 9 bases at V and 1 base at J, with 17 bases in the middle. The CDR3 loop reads CATTGKGVSGANVLTF. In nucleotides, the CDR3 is TGTGCCACCACGGGGAAGGGAGTTTCTGGGGCCAACGTCCTGACTTTC. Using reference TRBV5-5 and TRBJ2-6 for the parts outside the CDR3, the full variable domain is DAGVTQSPTHLIKTRGQQVTLRCSPISGHKSVSWYQQVLGQGPQFIFQYYEKEERGRGNFPDRFSARQFPNYSSELNVNALLLGDSALYLCATTGKGVSGANVLTFGAGSRLTVL.

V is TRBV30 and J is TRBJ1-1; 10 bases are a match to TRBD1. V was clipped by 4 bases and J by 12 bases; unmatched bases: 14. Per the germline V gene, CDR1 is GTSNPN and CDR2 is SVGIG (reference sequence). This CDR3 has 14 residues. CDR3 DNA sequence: TGTGCCTGGACCCTCGACAGGGGGCGCAGTAGAACTTTCTTT. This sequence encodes CAWTLDRGRSRTFF.

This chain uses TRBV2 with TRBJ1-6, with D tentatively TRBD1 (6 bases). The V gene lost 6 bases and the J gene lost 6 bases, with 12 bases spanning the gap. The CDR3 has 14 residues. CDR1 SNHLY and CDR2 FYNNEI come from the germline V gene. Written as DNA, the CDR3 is TGTGCCAGCAGGGGAGGGGGGCTTAATTCACCCCTCCACTTT. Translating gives CASRGGGLNSPLHF.

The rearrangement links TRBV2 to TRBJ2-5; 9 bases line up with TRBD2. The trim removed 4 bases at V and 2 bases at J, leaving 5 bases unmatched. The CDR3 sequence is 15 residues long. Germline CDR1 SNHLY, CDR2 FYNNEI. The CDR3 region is CASSVLAGTQETQYF. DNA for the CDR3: TGTGCCAGCAGTGTTCTAGCGGGAACACAAGAGACCCAGTACTTC.

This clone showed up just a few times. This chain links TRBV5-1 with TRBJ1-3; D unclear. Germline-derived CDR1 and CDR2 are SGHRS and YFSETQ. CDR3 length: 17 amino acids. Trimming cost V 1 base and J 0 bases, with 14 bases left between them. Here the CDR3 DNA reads TGCGCCAGCAGCTTGAGTAGTTTCGGGTCCTCTGGAAACACCATATATTTT. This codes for CASSLSSFGSSGNTIYF.

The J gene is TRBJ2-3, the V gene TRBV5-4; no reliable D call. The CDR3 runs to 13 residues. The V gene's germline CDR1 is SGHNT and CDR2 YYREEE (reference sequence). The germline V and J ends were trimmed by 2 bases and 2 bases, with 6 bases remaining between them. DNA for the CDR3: TGTGCCAGCAGCTTCGGGTCCACAGATACGCAGTATTTT. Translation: CASSFGSTDTQYF.

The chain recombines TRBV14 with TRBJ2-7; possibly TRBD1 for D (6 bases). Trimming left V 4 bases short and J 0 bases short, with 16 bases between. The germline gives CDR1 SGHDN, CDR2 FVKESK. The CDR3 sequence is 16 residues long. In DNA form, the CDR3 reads TGTGCCAGCAGCCCCCGCCGACAGGATTCCTCCTACGAGCAGTACTTC. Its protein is CASSPRRQDSSYEQYF.

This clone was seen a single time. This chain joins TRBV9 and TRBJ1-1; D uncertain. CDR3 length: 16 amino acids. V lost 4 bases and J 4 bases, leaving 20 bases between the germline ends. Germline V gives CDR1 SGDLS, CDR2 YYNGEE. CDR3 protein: CASSPEGSFVGTEAFF. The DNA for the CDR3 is TGTGCCAGCAGCCCCGAGGGCAGCTTCGTAGGCACTGAAGCTTTCTTT.

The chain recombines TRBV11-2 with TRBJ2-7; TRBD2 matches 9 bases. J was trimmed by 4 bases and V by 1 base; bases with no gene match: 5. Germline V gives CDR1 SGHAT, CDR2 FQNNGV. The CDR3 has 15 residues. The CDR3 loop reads CASSLGLAGIYEQYF. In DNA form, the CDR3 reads TGTGCCAGCAGCTTAGGCCTAGCGGGGATATACGAGCAGTACTTC.

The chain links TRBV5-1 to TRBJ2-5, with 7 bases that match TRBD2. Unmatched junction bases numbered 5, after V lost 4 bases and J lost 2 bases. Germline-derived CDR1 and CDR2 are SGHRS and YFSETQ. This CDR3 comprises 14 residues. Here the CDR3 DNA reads TGCGCCAGCAGCGGGGGGGGTCAACAAGAGACCCAGTACTTC. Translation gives CASSGGGQQETQYF.

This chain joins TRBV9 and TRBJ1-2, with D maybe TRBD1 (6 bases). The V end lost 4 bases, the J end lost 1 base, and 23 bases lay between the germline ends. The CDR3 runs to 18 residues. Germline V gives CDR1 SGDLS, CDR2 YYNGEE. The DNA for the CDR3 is TGTGCCAGCAGCCCTAGGGGAGTGGGGGACACCTTTAACTATGGCTACACCTTC. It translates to CASSPRGVGDTFNYGYTF. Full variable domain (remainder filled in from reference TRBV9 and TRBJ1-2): DSGVTQTPKHLITATGQRVTLRCSPRSGDLSVYWYQQSLDQGLQFLIQYYNGEERAKGNILERFSAQQFPDLHSELNLSSLELGDSALYFCASSPRGVGDTFNYGYTFGSGTRLTVV.

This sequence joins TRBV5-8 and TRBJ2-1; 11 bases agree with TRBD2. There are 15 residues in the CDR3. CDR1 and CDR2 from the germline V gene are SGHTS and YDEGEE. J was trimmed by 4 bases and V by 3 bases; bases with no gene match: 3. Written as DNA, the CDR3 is TGTGCCAGCAGCTCGGGACTAGCGGTTTACAATGAGCAGTTCTTC. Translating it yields CASSSGLAVYNEQFF.

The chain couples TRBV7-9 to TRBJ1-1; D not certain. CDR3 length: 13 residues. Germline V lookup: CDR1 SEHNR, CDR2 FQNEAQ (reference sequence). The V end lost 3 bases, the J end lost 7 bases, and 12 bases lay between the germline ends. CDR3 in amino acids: CASSFDTGSEAFF. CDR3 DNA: TGTGCCAGCAGCTTTGACACGGGGAGTGAAGCTTTCTTT.

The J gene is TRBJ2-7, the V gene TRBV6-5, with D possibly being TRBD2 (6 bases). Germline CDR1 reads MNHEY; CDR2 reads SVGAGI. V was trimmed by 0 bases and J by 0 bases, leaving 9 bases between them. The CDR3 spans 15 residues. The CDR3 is CASSYSRRGSYEQYF. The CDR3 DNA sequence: TGTGCCAGCAGTTACTCTAGGAGGGGCTCCTACGAGCAGTACTTC.

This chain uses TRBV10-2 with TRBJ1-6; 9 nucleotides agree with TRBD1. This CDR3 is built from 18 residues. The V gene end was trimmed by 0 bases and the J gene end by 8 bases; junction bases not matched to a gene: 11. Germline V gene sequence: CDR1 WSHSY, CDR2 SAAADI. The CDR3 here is CASSESVTGGPSDSPLHF. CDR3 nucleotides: TGCGCCAGCAGTGAGTCAGTCACAGGGGGCCCGTCGGATTCACCCCTCCACTTT.

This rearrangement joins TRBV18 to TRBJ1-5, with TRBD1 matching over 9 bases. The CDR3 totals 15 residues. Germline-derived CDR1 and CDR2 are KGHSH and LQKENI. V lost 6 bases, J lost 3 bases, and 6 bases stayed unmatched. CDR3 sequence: CASSAGQGNNQPQHF. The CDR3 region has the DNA TGTGCCAGCTCCGCTGGACAGGGGAACAATCAGCCCCAGCATTTT. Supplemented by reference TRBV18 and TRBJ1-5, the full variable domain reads NAGVMQNPRHLVRRRGQEARLRCSPMKGHSHVYWYRQLPEEGLKFMVYLQKENIIDESGMPKERFSAEFPKEGPSILRIQQVVRGDSAAYFCASSAGQGNNQPQHFGDGTRLSIL.

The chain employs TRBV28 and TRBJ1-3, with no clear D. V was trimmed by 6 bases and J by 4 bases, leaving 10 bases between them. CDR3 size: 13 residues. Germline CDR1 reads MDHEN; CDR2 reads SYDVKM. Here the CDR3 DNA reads TGTGCCAGCAGCCCCCCGGGGGGAAACACCATATATTTT. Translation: CASSPPGGNTIYF.

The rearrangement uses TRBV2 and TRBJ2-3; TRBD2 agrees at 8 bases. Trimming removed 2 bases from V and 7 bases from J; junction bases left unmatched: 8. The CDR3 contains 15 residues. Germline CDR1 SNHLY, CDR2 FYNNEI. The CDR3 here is CASSEFGGGKNTQYF. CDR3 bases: TGTGCCAGCAGTGAATTCGGGGGGGGGAAAAATACGCAGTATTTT.

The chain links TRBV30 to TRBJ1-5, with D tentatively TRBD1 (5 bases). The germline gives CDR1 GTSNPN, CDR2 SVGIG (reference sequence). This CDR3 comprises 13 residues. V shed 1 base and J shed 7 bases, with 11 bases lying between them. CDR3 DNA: TGTGCCTGGAGTGGAGGGGAGGTACAGCCCCAGCATTTT. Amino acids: CAWSGGEVQPQHF.

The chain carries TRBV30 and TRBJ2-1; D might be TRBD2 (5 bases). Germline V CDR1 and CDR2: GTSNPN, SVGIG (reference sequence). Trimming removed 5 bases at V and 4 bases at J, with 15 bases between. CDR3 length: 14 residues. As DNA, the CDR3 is TGTGCCTGGGATGAGGGAAGGCCGTACAATGAGCAGTTCTTC. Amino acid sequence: CAWDEGRPYNEQFF.

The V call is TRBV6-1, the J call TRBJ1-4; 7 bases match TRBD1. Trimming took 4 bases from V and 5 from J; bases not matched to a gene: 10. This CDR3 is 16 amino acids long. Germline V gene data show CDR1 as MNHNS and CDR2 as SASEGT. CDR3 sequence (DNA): TGTGCCAGCAGTGGTCGAAGGGGGCAGGGGAATGAAAAACTGTTTTTT. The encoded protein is CASSGRRGQGNEKLFF.

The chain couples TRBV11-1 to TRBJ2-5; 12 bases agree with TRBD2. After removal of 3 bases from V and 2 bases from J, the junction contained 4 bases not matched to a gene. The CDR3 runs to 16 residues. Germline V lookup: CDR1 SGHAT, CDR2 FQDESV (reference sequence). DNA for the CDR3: TGTGCCAGCAGCTTGATGGGGACTAGCGGGCAAGAGACCCAGTACTTC. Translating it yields CASSLMGTSGQETQYF.